These 7 T cell receptor beta chains were sequenced from one sample in a study of blood T cell repertoires in COVID-19 (dated by TCRdb to 2019 to 2021). Receptor libraries were prepared by the immunoSEQ multiplex PCR assay. TCRdb stores this immuneACCESS table with in-frame sequences only. Part of the clones is absent; in the studies checked, under half of the shortfall reflects unresolved V genes, and no reason is known for the rest. The sample table lists some 200,000 clones, more than 80% of them with a count of one. The biggest ten clones account for approximately 3.8% of the sample. What was sequenced was PBMCs or T cells enriched from blood (not recorded which). These receptors came from a woman aged 18-30 years in a cohort exposed to, infected with or recovered from COVID-19 (not recorded which).

This sequence joins TRBV7-9 and TRBJ1-5; no firm D call. V was clipped by 4 bases and J by 0 bases, with 7 bases between them. Germline-derived CDR1 and CDR2 are SEHNR and FQNEAQ (reference sequence). This CDR3 contains 14 residues. CDR3 sequence (DNA): TGTGCCAGCAGCTCTTTAATTAGCAATCAGCCCCAGCATTTT. Amino acid sequence: CASSSLISNQPQHF. The full variable domain, its missing parts supplied by reference TRBV7-9 and TRBJ1-5, is DTGVSQNPRHKITKRGQNVTFRCDPISEHNRLYWYRQTLGQGPEFLTYFQNEAQLEKSRLLSDRFSAERPKGSFSTLEIQRTEQGDSAMYLCASSSLISNQPQHFGDGTRLSIL.

This chain links TRBV11-1 with TRBJ1-3, with D uncertain. Between the trimmed V and J ends, which lost 4 bases and 1 base, there was a span of 11 bases. CDR3 size: 15 residues. From germline, CDR1 is SGHAT and CDR2 FQDESV (reference sequence). The CDR3 nucleotides read TGTGCCAGCAGCTACCGGGAGCCGTCTGGAAACACCATATATTTT. This gives the protein CASSYREPSGNTIYF.

This rearrangement joins TRBV7-2 to TRBJ2-7, with 7 bases aligning to TRBD2. The junction had 14 bases not matched to a gene; V was cut back by 6 bases and J by 6 bases. The germline V gene has CDR1 SGHTA and CDR2 FQGNSA. The CDR3 contains 15 residues. The CDR3 reads CASSSSRDYRPEQYF. The DNA for the CDR3 is TGTGCCAGCAGTTCCTCCCGGGACTATCGACCCGAGCAGTACTTC.

The rearrangement joins TRBV19 to TRBJ2-6, with 7 bases aligning to TRBD1. Trimming cost V 7 bases and J 0 bases; bases outside gene matches: 12. This CDR3 contains 18 residues. Germline V CDR1 and CDR2: LNHDA, SQIVND (reference sequence). CDR3 sequence (DNA): TGTGCCAGTAAGGATCCGGGACAGTCACACTCTGGGGCCAACGTCCTGACTTTC. Protein sequence: CASKDPGQSHSGANVLTF.

The V and J genes are TRBV5-1 and TRBJ2-1, with unresolved D. The CDR3 spans 14 residues. Trimming took 2 bases from V and 0 from J, leaving 6 bases between them. Germline loops: CDR1 SGHRS, CDR2 YFSETQ. CDR3 amino acids: CASSFSLSYNEQFF. The CDR3 DNA reads as TGCGCCAGCAGCTTTTCTCTCTCCTACAATGAGCAGTTCTTC.

The CDR3 spells CASSWWLNSPLHF. CDR3 sequence (DNA): TGTGCCAGCAGTTGGTGGCTTAATTCACCCCTCCACTTT. The chain is built from TRBV12-3 or TRBV12-4 and TRBJ1-6; no clear D. Deletions cut 4 bases from V and 6 bases from J, with 7 bases between. The CDR3 length is 13 residues.

Only one count was recorded for this clone. The V call is TRBV19, the J call TRBJ1-5; D unclear. The CDR3 is 15 amino acids. Germline V gene sequence: CDR1 LNHDA, CDR2 SQIVND (reference sequence). V was cut by 5 bases and J by 1 base, with 12 bases left in between. DNA of the CDR3: TGTGCCAGTAGTTCCATACTCGGGAGCAATCAGCCCCAGCATTTT. Amino acids: CASSSILGSNQPQHF.